There are many counts of the clone carrying this T cell receptor beta chain. The data are from a study of CD8+CD57+ T cells in acquired aplastic anemia. Patients sequenced had flow cytometry evidence of CD8+CD57+ cell expansion. The study sampled blood from patients who had received no therapy. Template material for TCR beta VDJ and CDR3 profiling consisted of genomic DNA. Each CDR3 protein is one row after TCRdb ran MiXCR on the reads. Of 150,000 or so distinct CDR3 sequences listed, about 54% are singletons. Germline lookup yields CDR1 MNHEY and CDR2 SVGAGI. CDR3 length: 14 amino acids. V was cut by 2 bases and J by 5 bases, with 12 bases left in between.

Sample: sorted CD4+, CD8+, or CD8+CD57+ T cells (not recorded which) from PBMCs. The V call is TRBV6-5, the J call TRBJ2-5; the D gene is possibly TRBD2 (6 bases). This TCR was sampled from a human donor with aplastic anemia. This chain's CDR3 is CASSYVGGQETQYF. The CDR3 bases are TGTGCCAGCAGTTACGTCGGGGGTCAGGAGACCCAGTACTTC.